Described below is a single T cell receptor (beta chain) sequence and its context. Antigen: not known. This CDR3 comprises 16 residues. The V segment lost 6 bases and the J segment 4 bases; nucleotides outside the gene matches: 13. CDR1 is SGHTA and CDR2 is FQGTGA in the germline V gene. This sample is part of a study of cytomegalovirus exposure and HLA in healthy donors. The study, taken as a whole, reports: Sequencing likely produced, as an artifact, a cluster of highly shared sequence variants. Among the CMV-associated chains, three were confirmed in vitro as specific for CMV antigens. There were fewer than 200 TCR beta chains listed as cytomegalovirus-associated. TRBV6-2, TRBV6-3 and some other V segments were unresolvable in 87-base-pair reads.

The PCR ran on 60 Vbeta and 13 Jbeta primers. Method: immunoSEQ multiplex PCR; TCRdb's copy keeps in-frame clones and lacks some. The sample holds approximately 47,000 clones. The material sequenced was PBMCs. This clonotype was sampled from a male donor in good health and CMV-seronegative. V gene TRBV7-3 combines with J gene TRBJ1-1; TRBD1 matches at 8 bases. In DNA form, the CDR3 reads TGTGCCAGCAGTCCTACGGCGATAGGACAGGGCACTGAAGCTTTCTTT. As protein: CASSPTAIGQGTEAFF.